Shown below are 27 T cell receptor beta chains from a single sample sequenced in a study of T cells in Graves' hyperthyroidism and ophthalmopathy. RNA transcripts provided the source from which TCR beta CDR3 regions were amplified. A first-round RT-PCR of the TCR CDR3 used the HTBI primer set. TCRdb re-derived calls from the multiplex PCR reads in MiXCR, one entry per CDR3 protein. The sample has over 150,000 distinct CDR3 sequences; about 15% are singletons. Sequencing was performed on blood. The receptors here all came from a woman in her forties or fifties with Graves' hyperthyroidism.

The genes are TRBV28 and TRBJ1-2; D not certain. CDR1 is MDHEN and CDR2 is SYDVKM in the germline V gene. With 6 bases removed from V and 5 bases from J, the gap between germline ends came to 16 bases. The CDR3 has 14 amino acids. CDR3 coding DNA: TGTGCCAGCAGCCCCGGGAGGTTCCTGTATGGCTACACCTTC. It translates to CASSPGRFLYGYTF.

This clonotype came up many times. The J gene is TRBJ2-3, the V gene TRBV7-2, with D perhaps TRBD2 (5 bases). The CDR3 is 19 residues long. In germline, CDR1 is SGHTA, CDR2 FQGNSA. V was pared by 3 bases and J by 4 bases, with 26 bases between. DNA of the CDR3: TGTGCCAGCAGCTTTCAAGTCTTTGGGAGTACCCACACAGCAGATACGCAGTATTTT. Translating it yields CASSFQVFGSTHTADTQYF. Together with reference TRBV7-2 and TRBJ2-3, the CDR3 gives the full variable domain: GAGVSQSPSNKVTEKGKDVELRCDPISGHTALYWYRQSLGQGLEFLIYFQGNSAPDKSGLPSDRFSAERTGGSVSTLTIQRTQQEDSAVYLCASSFQVFGSTHTADTQYFGPGTRLTVL.

This clonotype was seen a handful of times. V and J are TRBV14 and TRBJ2-1; a weak D match, TRBD2 (6 bases). The germline CDR1 and CDR2 sequences are SGHDN and FVKESK. The germline V and J ends were trimmed by 4 bases and 11 bases, with 15 bases remaining between them. This CDR3 is built from 13 residues. The CDR3 bases are TGTGCCAGCAGCCTAGCGGCTACAATGCAGCAGTTCTTC. It codes for CASSLAATMQQFF.

This rearrangement joins TRBV5-1 to TRBJ2-3; no definite D call. Germline-derived CDR1 and CDR2 are SGHRS and YFSETQ. This CDR3 contains 13 residues. V dropped 0 bases and J dropped 5 bases, with 7 bases sitting between them. Here the CDR3 DNA reads TGCGCCAGCAGCTTGGGAGCAGTAGATACGCAGTATTTT. Translation gives CASSLGAVDTQYF.

V and J are TRBV27 and TRBJ1-5; a possible D gene is TRBD1 (5 bases). Deletions cut 6 bases from V and 5 bases from J, with 11 bases between. The V gene's germline CDR1 is MNHEY and CDR2 SMNVEV (reference sequence). This CDR3 region has 13 residues. The CDR3 bases are TGTGCCAGCAGCGGACAAGCCCATCAGCCCCAGCATTTT. Protein sequence: CASSGQAHQPQHF.

Ten or more counts support this clonotype. This chain joins TRBV12-3 or TRBV12-4 and TRBJ1-4, with 10 bases matching TRBD1. This CDR3 has 18 amino acids. The ends lost 5 bases at V and 4 bases at J; junction bases unmatched: 13. In DNA, the CDR3 is TGTGCCAGCAGTACCGGGACAGGGGACCCCTCGATTAATGAAAAACTGTTTTTT. As protein: CASSTGTGDPSINEKLFF.

The rearrangement joins TRBV24-1 to TRBJ1-5, with D maybe TRBD1 (5 bases). The CDR3 runs 15 residues. V was cut by 4 bases and J by 1 base, with 10 bases left in between. Germline V gene lookup returns CDR1 KGHDR and CDR2 SFDVKD. CDR3 sequence (DNA): TGTGCCACCAGTGACCGCGGGACCAGCAATCAGCCCCAGCATTTT. Its translation is CATSDRGTSNQPQHF.

The chain couples TRBV5-1 to TRBJ1-6; D is unclear. The CDR3 is made up of 17 amino acids. V was shortened by 1 base and J by 7 bases, with 18 bases between the two germline ends. Per germline, CDR1 SGHRS and CDR2 YFSETQ. CDR3 loop: CASSLSVAGGPNSPLHF. The CDR3 nucleotides are TGCGCCAGCAGCTTGAGTGTCGCCGGCGGTCCAAATTCACCCCTCCACTTT.

This clonotype was observed at least ten times. The CDR3 reads CASSVLEWRGGRAFF. For the CDR3, the DNA is TGTGCCAGCAGCGTTCTCGAATGGAGGGGGGGGCGTGCTTTCTTT. The chain has TRBV5-4 and TRBJ1-1, with D tentatively TRBD1 (6 bases). Trimming pared 4 bases from V and 11 bases from J, leaving 24 bases between. The CDR3 runs 15 residues. Germline CDR1 is SGHNT and CDR2 is YYREEE (reference sequence).

This clonotype was seen many times. J is TRBJ2-5 and V is TRBV2; 9 bases are a match to TRBD2. V lost 6 bases to trimming and J lost 2 bases; unmatched junction nucleotides: 7. The CDR3 is made up of 15 amino acids. The V gene's germline CDR1 is SNHLY and CDR2 FYNNEI. DNA for the CDR3: TGTGCCAGCAGAAAGCTGGCGGGAGGGCAAGAGACCCAGTACTTC. Its protein product is CASRKLAGGQETQYF.

In this sample, this clonotype turned up many times. V gene TRBV12-5 combines with J gene TRBJ2-3; 10 bases match TRBD1. The V and J ends lost 5 bases and 4 bases, in that order; junction bases with no gene match: 6. CDR3 size: 15 residues. The V gene's germline CDR1 is LGHNT and CDR2 FRNRAP. The CDR3 bases are TGTGCTAGTGGTCCCGGGACAGGGGTGGCAGATACGCAGTATTTT. Residues: CASGPGTGVADTQYF.

This clonotype has a count of ten or more. The chain links TRBV12-3 or TRBV12-4 to TRBJ1-1; no clear D. CDR3 length: 14 residues. V was clipped by 3 bases and J by 0 bases, with 8 bases between them. The CDR3: CASSFPSMNTEAFF. The CDR3 bases are TGTGCCAGCAGTTTCCCCTCTATGAACACTGAAGCTTTCTTT.

This clonotype was seen many times. The V call is TRBV27, the J call TRBJ2-3; 7 nucleotides align to TRBD2. Germline-derived CDR1 and CDR2 are MNHEY and SMNVEV (reference sequence). Germline trimming cut 9 bases from V and 0 bases from J; bases unmatched to any gene: 9. The CDR3 consists of 15 residues. Here the CDR3 DNA reads TGTGCCAGTAACCTCGGGAGGCCTAGCACAGATACGCAGTATTTT. It translates to CASNLGRPSTDTQYF.

This clonotype has at least ten counts. For the CDR3, the DNA is TGTGCCAGTAGTCCCGCCGGACAGTACAATCAGCCCCAGCATTTT. As protein: CASSPAGQYNQPQHF. This chain connects TRBV19 to TRBJ1-5, with D possibly matching TRBD1 (6 bases). Looked up from germline, CDR1 is LNHDA and CDR2 is SQIVND (reference sequence). V was shortened by 5 bases and J by 3 bases, with 14 bases between the two germline ends. There are 15 residues in the CDR3.

In its sample, this clonotype was seen many times. V is TRBV13 and J is TRBJ1-1; D unclear. CDR3 length equals 12 residues. V was cut by 5 bases and J by 6 bases, with 10 bases left in between. Germline V gene lookup returns CDR1 PRHDT and CDR2 FYEKMQ (reference sequence). CDR3 protein: CASSLVRAEAFF. The CDR3 DNA follows: TGTGCCAGCAGCCTCGTTCGAGCTGAAGCTTTCTTT.

This clonotype was recorded many times. The chain has TRBV2 and TRBJ2-1, with D unclear. The germline CDR1 and CDR2 sequences are SNHLY and FYNNEI. The CDR3 runs to 17 residues. The V end was cut by 7 bases, the J end by 5 bases, with 24 bases between. The CDR3 DNA is TGTGCCAGCACCCCAGGACGATTAGTAAGGGCCCACAATGAGCAGTTCTTC. The encoded protein is CASTPGRLVRAHNEQFF.

The rearrangement uses TRBV6-1 and TRBJ2-2; D is undetermined. Trimming removed 9 bases from V and 5 bases from J, with 10 bases in between. Germline CDR1 reads MNHNS; CDR2 reads SASEGT. This CDR3 is 12 amino acids long. The CDR3 here is CASYPVTGELFF. The CDR3 bases are TGTGCCAGTTACCCGGTGACCGGGGAGCTGTTTTTT.

This clonotype was picked up many times. The chain uses TRBV12-3 or TRBV12-4 and TRBJ2-1; no clear D gene. This CDR3 contains 14 residues. Trimming stripped 3 bases from V and 5 bases from J, with 11 bases between. DNA for the CDR3: TGTGCCAGCAGTTTGTCGCAGGCGGACAATGAGCAGTTCTTC. It translates to CASSLSQADNEQFF.

This clonotype was seen a handful of times. V gene TRBV6-1 combines with J gene TRBJ1-2; 8 bases are a match to TRBD1. J gave up 8 bases and V 6 bases, and 5 bases lay outside the gene matches. The CDR3 is 12 residues long. CDR1 MNHNS and CDR2 SASEGT come from the germline V gene. The CDR3 here is CASRLDRAGYTF. The CDR3 nucleotides read TGTGCCAGCAGATTGGACAGGGCAGGCTACACCTTC.

This clonotype has ten or more counts. This chain connects TRBV30 to TRBJ1-1; D uncertain. Germline V lookup: CDR1 GTSNPN, CDR2 SVGIG (reference sequence). The length of the CDR3 is 13 residues. The V gene lost 1 base and the J gene lost 4 bases, with 10 bases spanning the gap. DNA for the CDR3: TGTGCCTGGAGTGACTCGGGTGGCACTGAAGCTTTCTTT. This gives the protein CAWSDSGGTEAFF.

The table lists this clonotype with a count of one. The rearrangement links TRBV19 to TRBJ2-3; D tentatively fits TRBD1 or TRBD2 (5 bases each). Germline V CDR1 and CDR2: LNHDA, SQIVND (reference sequence). The V gene lost 4 bases and the J gene lost 1 base, with 15 bases spanning the gap. The CDR3 loop spans 16 amino acids. CDR3: CASSKTGTVGTDTQYF. The CDR3 DNA is TGTGCCAGTAGTAAAACCGGGACCGTGGGCACAGATACGCAGTATTTT.

This clonotype showed up many times. CDR3 coding DNA: TGTGCCACCAGTGATCCGGGACGACAAGAGACCCAGTACTTC. Translated, it gives CATSDPGRQETQYF. This chain connects TRBV24-1 to TRBJ2-5; TRBD1 or TRBD2 may be the D gene (5 bases each). CDR3 length: 14 amino acids. Germline CDR1 reads KGHDR; CDR2 reads SFDVKD. Between the trimmed V and J ends, which lost 3 bases and 2 bases, there was a span of 9 bases.

The V call is TRBV4-1, the J call TRBJ2-5, with a weak D call TRBD2 (6 bases). Trimming removed 2 bases from V and 1 base from J, with 8 bases in between. The CDR3 sequence is 14 residues long. The germline V gene encodes CDR1 MGHRA and CDR2 YSYEKL. This CDR3 reads CASSQRGFQETQYF. CDR3 bases: TGCGCCAGCAGCCAACGGGGGTTCCAAGAGACCCAGTACTTC.

This clonotype was counted ten times or more. CDR3: CASSEYSGSSYNEQFF. The CDR3 coding sequence is TGTGCCAGCAGTGAATATAGTGGGAGCTCCTACAATGAGCAGTTCTTC. The genes are TRBV6-1 and TRBJ2-1; TRBD2 might be the D (5 bases). Germline V CDR1 and CDR2: MNHNS, SASEGT. V was shortened by 2 bases and J by 0 bases, with 11 bases between the two germline ends. This CDR3 region has 16 residues.

There are many counts of this clonotype. V is TRBV5-1 and J is TRBJ1-1; no definite D call. The length of the CDR3 is 14 residues. Trimming left V 0 bases short and J 1 base short, with 7 bases between. Germline V lookup: CDR1 SGHRS, CDR2 YFSETQ. In DNA form, the CDR3 reads TGCGCCAGCAGCTTGGCCGACGGGAACACTGAAGCTTTCTTT. Its translation: CASSLADGNTEAFF. Full variable domain (missing parts from reference TRBV5-1 and TRBJ1-1): KAGVTQTPRYLIKTRGQQVTLSCSPISGHRSVSWYQQTPGQGLQFLFEYFSETQRNKGNFPGRFSGRQFSNSRSEMNVSTLELGDSALYLCASSLADGNTEAFFGQGTRLTVV.

This clonotype has at least ten counts. This chain links TRBV29-1 with TRBJ2-7, with 9 positions matching TRBD2. This CDR3 contains 14 residues. With V trimmed by 4 bases and J by 3 bases, 7 bases remained unmatched. Germline CDR1 and CDR2: SQVTM and ANQGSEA. CDR3 protein: CSVGGAGGRYEQYF. As DNA, the CDR3 is TGCAGCGTTGGTGGAGCGGGAGGCCGCTACGAGCAGTACTTC.

In its sample, this clonotype was seen many times. The chain has TRBV9 and TRBJ1-1; unclear D gene. The CDR3 extends over 15 amino acids. V was pared by 2 bases and J by 3 bases, with 14 bases between. The germline CDR1 and CDR2 sequences are SGDLS and YYNGEE. CDR3 coding DNA: TGTGCCAGCAGCGTTTTCTCCGACATGGACACTGAAGCTTTCTTT. It specifies CASSVFSDMDTEAFF. The variable domain in full, with the rest retrieved from reference TRBV9 and TRBJ1-1, is DSGVTQTPKHLITATGQRVTLRCSPRSGDLSVYWYQQSLDQGLQFLIQYYNGEERAKGNILERFSAQQFPDLHSELNLSSLELGDSALYFCASSVFSDMDTEAFFGQGTRLTVV.